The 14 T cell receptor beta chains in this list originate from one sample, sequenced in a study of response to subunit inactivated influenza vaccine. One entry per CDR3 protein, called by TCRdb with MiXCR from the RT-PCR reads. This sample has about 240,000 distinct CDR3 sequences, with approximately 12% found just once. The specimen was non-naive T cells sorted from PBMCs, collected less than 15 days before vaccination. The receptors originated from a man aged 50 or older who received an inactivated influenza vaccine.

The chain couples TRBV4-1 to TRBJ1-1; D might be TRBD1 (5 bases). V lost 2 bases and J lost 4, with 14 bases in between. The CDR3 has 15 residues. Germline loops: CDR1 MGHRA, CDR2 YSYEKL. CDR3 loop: CASSQQGGSFTEAFF. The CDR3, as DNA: TGCGCCAGCAGCCAACAGGGAGGTTCGTTCACTGAAGCTTTCTTT.

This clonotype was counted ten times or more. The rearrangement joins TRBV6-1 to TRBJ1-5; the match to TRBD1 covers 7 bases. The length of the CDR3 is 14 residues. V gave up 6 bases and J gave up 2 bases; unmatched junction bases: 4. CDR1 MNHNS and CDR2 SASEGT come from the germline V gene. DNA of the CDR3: TGTGCCAGCAGATCAGGGGGGGGCAATCAGCCCCAGCATTTT. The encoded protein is CASRSGGGNQPQHF.

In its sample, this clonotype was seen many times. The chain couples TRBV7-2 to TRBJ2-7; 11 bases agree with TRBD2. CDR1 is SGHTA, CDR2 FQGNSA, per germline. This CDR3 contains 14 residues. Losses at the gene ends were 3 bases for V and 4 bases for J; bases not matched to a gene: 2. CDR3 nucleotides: TGTGCCAGCAGCTTTACTAGCGGGGGATACGAGCAGTACTTC. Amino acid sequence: CASSFTSGGYEQYF.

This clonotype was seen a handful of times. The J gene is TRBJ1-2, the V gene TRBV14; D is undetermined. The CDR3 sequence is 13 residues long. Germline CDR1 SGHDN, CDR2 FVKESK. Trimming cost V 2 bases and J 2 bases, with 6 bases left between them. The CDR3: CASSQILNYGYTF. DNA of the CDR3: TGTGCCAGCAGCCAAATCCTCAACTATGGCTACACCTTC.

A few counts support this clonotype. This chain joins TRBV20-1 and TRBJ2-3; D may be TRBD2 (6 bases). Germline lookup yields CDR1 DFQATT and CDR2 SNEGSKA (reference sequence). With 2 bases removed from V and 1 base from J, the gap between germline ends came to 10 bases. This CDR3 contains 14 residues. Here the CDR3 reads CSARTASGTDTQYF. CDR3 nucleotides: TGCAGTGCTAGAACGGCTAGCGGCACAGATACGCAGTATTTT.

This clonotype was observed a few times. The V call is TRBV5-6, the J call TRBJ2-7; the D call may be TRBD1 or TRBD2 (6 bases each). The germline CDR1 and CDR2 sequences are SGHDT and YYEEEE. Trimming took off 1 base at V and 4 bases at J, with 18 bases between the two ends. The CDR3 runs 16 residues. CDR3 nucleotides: TGTGCCAGCAGCTTGAGTTGGGGGGCAAGAGTTTACGAGCAGTACTTC. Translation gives CASSLSWGARVYEQYF.

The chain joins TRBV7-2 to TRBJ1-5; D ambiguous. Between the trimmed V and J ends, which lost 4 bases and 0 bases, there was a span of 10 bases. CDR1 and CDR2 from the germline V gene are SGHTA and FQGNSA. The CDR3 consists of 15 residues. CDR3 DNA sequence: TGTGCCAGCAGCTCCGGGAGTTATAGCAATCAGCCCCAGCATTTT. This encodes CASSSGSYSNQPQHF.

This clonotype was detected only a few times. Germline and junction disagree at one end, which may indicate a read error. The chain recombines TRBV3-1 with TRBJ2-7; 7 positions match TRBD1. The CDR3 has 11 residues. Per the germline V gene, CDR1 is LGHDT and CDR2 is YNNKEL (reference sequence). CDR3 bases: TGTGCCAGCAGCCGGGGACAGCTGCGGCACTTC. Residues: CASSRGQLRHF.

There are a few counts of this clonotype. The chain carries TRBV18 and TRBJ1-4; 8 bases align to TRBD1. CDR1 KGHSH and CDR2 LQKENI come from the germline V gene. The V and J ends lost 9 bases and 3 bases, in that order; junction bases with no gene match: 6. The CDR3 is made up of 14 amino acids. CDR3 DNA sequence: TGTGCCAGTTTCCAGGGGGCTGCTAATGAAAAACTGTTTTTT. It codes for CASFQGAANEKLFF.

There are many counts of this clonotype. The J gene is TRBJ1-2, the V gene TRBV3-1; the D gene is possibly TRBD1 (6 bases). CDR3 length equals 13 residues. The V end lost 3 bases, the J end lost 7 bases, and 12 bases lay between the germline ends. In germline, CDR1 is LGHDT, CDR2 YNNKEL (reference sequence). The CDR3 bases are TGTGCCAGCAGCCAGCTAGGGGGGCCTGGCTACACCTTC. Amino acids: CASSQLGGPGYTF.

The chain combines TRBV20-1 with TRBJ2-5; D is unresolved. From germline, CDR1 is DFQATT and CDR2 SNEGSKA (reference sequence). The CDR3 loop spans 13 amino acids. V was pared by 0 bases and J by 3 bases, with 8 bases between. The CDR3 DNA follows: TGCAGTGCTAGAGACCTAGGGAAAGAGACCCAGTACTTC. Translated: CSARDLGKETQYF.

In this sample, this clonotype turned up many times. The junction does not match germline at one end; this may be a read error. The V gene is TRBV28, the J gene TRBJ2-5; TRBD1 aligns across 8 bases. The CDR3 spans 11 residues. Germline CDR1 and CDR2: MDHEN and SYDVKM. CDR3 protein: CASSFQGALGF. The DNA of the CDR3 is TGTGCCAGCAGTTTTCAGGGGGCCCTAGGGTTC. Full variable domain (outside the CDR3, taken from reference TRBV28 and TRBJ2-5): DVKVTQSSRYLVKRTGEKVFLECVQDMDHENMFWYRQDPGLGLRLIYFSYDVKMKEKGDIPEGYSVSREKKERFSLILESASTNQTSMYLCASSFQGALGFGPGTRLLVL.

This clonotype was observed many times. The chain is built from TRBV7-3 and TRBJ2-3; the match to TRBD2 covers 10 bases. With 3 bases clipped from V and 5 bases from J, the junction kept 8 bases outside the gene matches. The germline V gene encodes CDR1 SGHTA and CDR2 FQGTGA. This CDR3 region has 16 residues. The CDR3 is CASSLSGRGVKDTQYF. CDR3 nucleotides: TGTGCCAGCAGCTTGAGCGGGAGGGGGGTGAAAGATACGCAGTATTTT.

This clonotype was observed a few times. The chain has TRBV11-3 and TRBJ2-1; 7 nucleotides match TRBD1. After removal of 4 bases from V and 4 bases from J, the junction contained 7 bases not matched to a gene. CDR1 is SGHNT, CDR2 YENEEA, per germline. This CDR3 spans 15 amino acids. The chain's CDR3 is CASSSPGQQYNEQFF. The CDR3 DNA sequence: TGTGCCAGCAGCTCCCCGGGACAGCAGTACAATGAGCAGTTCTTC. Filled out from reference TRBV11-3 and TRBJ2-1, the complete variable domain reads EAGVVQSPRYKIIEKKQPVAFWCNPISGHNTLYWYLQNLGQGPELLIRYENEEAVDDSQLPKDRFSAERLKGVDSTLKIQPAELGDSAVYLCASSSPGQQYNEQFFGPGTRLTVL.